The 31 T cell receptor beta chains listed next were all sequenced from one sample in a study of metastatic and nonmetastatic thyroid tumors. TCRdb reprocessed the PCR reads via MiXCR. The table includes tens of thousands of clones, around 16% detected once. All patients were treatment-naive before thyroid surgery. The source material was blood. These receptor sequences come from a male donor with papillary thyroid cancer or a benign thyroid nodule (not recorded which). Some clones in this sample may be carry-over from other donors' samples.

This clone qualifies as medium-sized. This rearrangement joins TRBV11-2 to TRBJ2-7, with 8 bases that match TRBD1. V was clipped by 6 bases and J by 7 bases; unmatched bases: 11. Germline V lookup: CDR1 SGHAT, CDR2 FQNNGV. The CDR3 sequence is 14 residues long. The DNA of the CDR3 is TGTGCCAGCAGAAACCCCACATGGACAGGGGAGCAGTACTTC. This codes for CASRNPTWTGEQYF.

This clone has ten or more counts. This rearrangement joins TRBV20-1 to TRBJ2-2, with D unresolved. Trimming stripped 3 bases from V and 0 bases from J, with 8 bases between. The CDR3 covers 14 residues. Germline loops: CDR1 DFQATT, CDR2 SNEGSKA (reference sequence). In DNA form, the CDR3 reads TGCAGTGCTAGCCTCCTTACGAACACCGGGGAGCTGTTTTTT. It translates to CSASLLTNTGELFF.

This clone was seen ten or more times. This chain connects TRBV12-3 or TRBV12-4 to TRBJ1-5, with D possibly matching TRBD1 (5 bases). The CDR3 loop spans 14 amino acids. Trimming removed 1 base at V and 3 bases at J, with 7 bases between. CDR3 bases: TGTGCCAGCAGTTTAGACGGGGCCAATCAGCCCCAGCATTTT. Protein sequence: CASSLDGANQPQHF.

This clone was observed many times. The chain has TRBV29-1 and TRBJ2-1; 10 bases fit TRBD1. Germline V gene lookup returns CDR1 SQVTM and CDR2 ANQGSEA. The CDR3 extends over 16 amino acids. The V and J ends lost 7 bases and 7 bases, in that order; junction bases with no gene match: 16. The CDR3 DNA follows: TGCAGCGCCTTTCCGGGCAGACAGGGGGCATCTAATGAGCAGTTCTTC. Amino acid sequence: CSAFPGRQGASNEQFF.

There are many counts of this clone. This chain links TRBV3-1 with TRBJ1-3, with D hard to call. CDR1 LGHDT and CDR2 YNNKEL come from the germline V gene (reference sequence). This CDR3 has 14 residues. V lost 7 bases to trimming and J lost 0 bases, with 10 bases between them. CDR3 protein: CASTPTGSGNTIYF. The CDR3 nucleotides are TGTGCCAGCACCCCCACGGGCTCTGGAAACACCATATATTTT.

Points on this clone: A single base separates this from a much larger clone, so it may be a read error. V gene TRBV3-1 combines with J gene TRBJ2-1; TRBD2 matches at 8 bases. This CDR3 comprises 15 residues. The J segment lost 7 bases and the V segment lost 5 bases, leaving 10 bases of the junction unmatched. Germline assignment: CDR1 LGHDT and CDR2 YNNKEL (reference sequence). The CDR3 loop is CASSYRTSWWNEQFF. CDR3 coding DNA: TGTGCCAGCAGCTATCGGACTAGCTGGTGGAATGAGCAGTTCTTC.

The table lists this clone with many counts. The genes are TRBV5-4 and TRBJ2-2; D gene uncertain. V lost 2 bases to trimming and J lost 5 bases, with 7 bases between them. The CDR3 has 13 amino acids. CDR1 is SGHNT and CDR2 is YYREEE in the germline V gene (reference sequence). The CDR3 nucleotides are TGTGCCAGCAGCTTTGTGGTAACCGGGGAGCTGTTTTTT. As protein: CASSFVVTGELFF.

The table lists this clone with many counts. This chain uses TRBV6-1 with TRBJ2-3; D remains ambiguous. Germline lookup yields CDR1 MNHNS and CDR2 SASEGT. V lost 5 bases, J lost 3 bases, and 3 bases lay in between. This CDR3 spans 11 amino acids. The CDR3 loop reads CASSRTDTQYF. CDR3 sequence (DNA): TGTGCCAGCAGTCGGACAGATACGCAGTATTTT.

The chain combines TRBV28 with TRBJ2-7; D possibly uses TRBD1 or TRBD2 (5 bases each). The CDR3 length is 14 residues. From germline, CDR1 is MDHEN and CDR2 SYDVKM. V lost 8 bases to trimming and J lost 0 bases, with 14 bases between them. The CDR3, as DNA: TGTGCCAGCCAGCGGCCAGGGTTCTCCTACGAGCAGTACTTC. Translating it yields CASQRPGFSYEQYF.

This clone has a count of ten or more. The chain links TRBV4-2 to TRBJ2-5; no reliable D call. This CDR3 comprises 13 residues. V was pared by 1 base and J by 4 bases, with 7 bases between. Germline-derived CDR1 and CDR2 are LGHNA and YNFKEQ. The CDR3 loop is CASSQGVGETQYF. DNA of the CDR3: TGTGCCAGCAGCCAAGGGGTGGGAGAGACCCAGTACTTC.

J is TRBJ1-2 and V is TRBV11-2; 9 positions agree with TRBD1. Germline V CDR1 and CDR2: SGHAT, FQNNGV. V trimming: 10 bases; J trimming: 2 bases; junction bases outside the gene matches: 20. The CDR3 spans 18 residues. The CDR3 DNA follows: TGTGCCACCCAACAGGGGGCCCACCTGGGGCTATTAAACTATGGCTACACCTTC. Amino acids: CATQQGAHLGLLNYGYTF.

The table lists this clone with many counts. V is TRBV27 and J is TRBJ2-3, with unresolved D. Trimming took 4 bases from V and 5 from J, leaving 16 bases between them. This CDR3 comprises 15 residues. Per the germline V gene, CDR1 is MNHEY and CDR2 is SMNVEV (reference sequence). The CDR3 loop reads CASSSGSTTGDTQYF. CDR3 coding DNA: TGTGCCAGCAGTTCCGGGTCCACGACCGGAGATACGCAGTATTTT.

This clone appeared many times. Written as DNA, the CDR3 is TGTGCCAGCAGTGATGCCGGCAGCCTTTCACCCCTCCACTTT. This gives the protein CASSDAGSLSPLHF. This chain joins TRBV2 and TRBJ1-6; no reliable D call. CDR3 length: 14 amino acids. With 3 bases removed from V and 9 bases from J, the gap between germline ends came to 12 bases. The V gene's germline CDR1 is SNHLY and CDR2 FYNNEI.

Comments on this clone: One end of the junction is discordant with germline, which a read error may explain. This sequence joins TRBV9 and TRBJ2-2; 8 nucleotides match TRBD2. The CDR3 is 16 residues long. Per the germline V gene, CDR1 is SGDLS and CDR2 is YYNGEE. CDR3 sequence (DNA): TGTGGCAGCAGCGGTGGACTAGCTTCGAACACCGGGGAGCTGTTATTT. Its protein is CGSSGGLASNTGELLF.

This clone was counted at least ten times. The chain combines TRBV29-1 with TRBJ2-7, with D maybe TRBD1 (5 bases). Per the germline V gene, CDR1 is SQVTM and CDR2 is ANQGSEA. There are 13 residues in the CDR3. Trimming stripped 1 base from V and 2 bases from J, with 9 bases between. The CDR3 DNA is TGCAGCGTTGAAGCGCAGGGTACCTACGAGCAGTACTTC. Translated, it gives CSVEAQGTYEQYF.

Comment on this clone: Since a much larger clone is just one base distant, this may be a read error. The CDR3, as DNA: TGTGCCAGCAGCTCAATCTCAACAGATACGCAGTATTTT. It encodes CASSSISTDTQYF. This rearrangement joins TRBV13 to TRBJ2-3; D unclear. Germline assignment: CDR1 PRHDT and CDR2 FYEKMQ (reference sequence). V was shortened by 4 bases and J by 3 bases, with 8 bases between the two germline ends. CDR3 size: 13 residues.

This clone has at least ten counts. This chain links TRBV7-9 with TRBJ1-4; 9 positions match TRBD1. CDR3 length: 16 residues. The V and J ends lost 6 bases and 4 bases, in that order; junction bases with no gene match: 9. CDR1 and CDR2 from the germline V gene are SEHNR and FQNEAQ (reference sequence). In DNA, the CDR3 is TGTGCCAGCAGTCTTAGGACAGGGGCCCTTAATGAAAAACTGTTTTTT. This encodes CASSLRTGALNEKLFF.

This clone has a count of ten or more. The CDR3 reads CASSYPGGNTIYF. In DNA form, the CDR3 reads TGTGCCAGCAGCTACCCCGGAGGAAACACCATATATTTT. The chain employs TRBV9 and TRBJ1-3; D unclear. The CDR3 is made up of 13 amino acids. CDR1 is SGDLS, CDR2 YYNGEE, per germline. V was shortened by 4 bases and J by 4 bases, with 9 bases between the two germline ends.

By sample share, this clone is medium-sized. The chain uses TRBV13 and TRBJ1-2; D gene ambiguous. CDR1 is PRHDT and CDR2 is FYEKMQ in the germline V gene (reference sequence). The CDR3 is made up of 11 amino acids. V was trimmed by 6 bases and J by 4 bases, leaving 6 bases between them. The CDR3 spells CASSYTYGYTF. The CDR3 coding sequence is TGTGCCAGCAGTTACACCTATGGCTACACCTTC.

In its sample, this clone was seen many times. The chain recombines TRBV19 with TRBJ2-3, with D possibly TRBD1 on 6 matching bases. V lost 7 bases, J lost 3 bases, and 14 bases lay in between. This CDR3 is built from 14 residues. CDR1 is LNHDA and CDR2 is SQIVND in the germline V gene (reference sequence). CDR3 DNA: TGTGCCAGTAACTCCAGGGGTGGGACAGATACGCAGTATTTT. It yields the protein CASNSRGGTDTQYF. The whole variable domain, filled in from reference TRBV19 and TRBJ2-3, reads DGGITQSPKYLFRKEGQNVTLSCEQNLNHDAMYWYRQDPGQGLRLIYYSQIVNDFQKGDIAEGYSVSREKKESFPLTVTSAQKNPTAFYLCASNSRGGTDTQYFGPGTRLTVL.

In this sample, this clone turned up many times. V and J are TRBV6-1 and TRBJ1-5, with 8 positions matching TRBD1. Germline loops: CDR1 MNHNS, CDR2 SASEGT. V lost 5 bases and J lost 0; bases outside the gene matches: 9. The CDR3 consists of 17 residues. This CDR3 reads CASSNRQGSFSNQPQHF. DNA of the CDR3: TGTGCCAGCAGTAACAGACAGGGGTCCTTTAGCAATCAGCCCCAGCATTTT.

This clone has a count of ten or more. One base away lies a much larger clone, so this may be a sequencing read error. This chain joins TRBV5-1 and TRBJ2-2; perhaps D is TRBD1 or TRBD2 (5 bases each). With 7 bases removed from V and 0 bases from J, the gap between germline ends came to 16 bases. This CDR3 is 16 amino acids long. Germline values: CDR1 SGHRS, CDR2 YFSETQ. CDR3 amino acids: CASHLDGAANTGELFF. CDR3 coding DNA: TGCGCCAGCCACCTCGACGGGGCAGCGAACACCGGGGAGCTGTTTTTT.

The sample holds many counts of this clone. The chain couples TRBV5-6 to TRBJ2-7; no clear D. Germline V gene sequence: CDR1 SGHDT, CDR2 YYEEEE. This CDR3 contains 10 residues. The V and J ends lost 6 bases and 7 bases respectively, with 8 bases between them. The CDR3 nucleotides read TGTGCCAGCACGTTTAGTGAGCAGTACTTC. Protein: CASTFSEQYF.

This clone appeared many times. The chain recombines TRBV4-2 with TRBJ2-7; D not certain. This CDR3 is built from 15 residues. Germline V gene sequence: CDR1 LGHNA, CDR2 YNFKEQ. V shed 0 bases and J shed 1 base, with 10 bases lying between them. The CDR3 spells CASSQDAWGSYEQYF. The CDR3 DNA reads TGTGCCAGCAGCCAAGATGCTTGGGGATCCTACGAGCAGTACTTC.

This clone was observed a handful of times. This may be a read error, as it is one base from a much larger clone. The chain combines TRBV6-5 with TRBJ2-3; D is ambiguous. Germline CDR1 MNHEY, CDR2 SVGAGI. The CDR3 sequence is 14 residues long. The CDR3 reads CASSHSVRADTQYF. Here the CDR3 DNA reads TGTGCCAGCAGTCACTCAGTCCGTGCAGATACGCAGTATTTT.

This clone has a handful of counts. V is TRBV6-1 and J is TRBJ2-2; D assignment may be TRBD1 or TRBD2 (5 bases each). The CDR3 has 15 residues. Germline values: CDR1 MNHNS, CDR2 SASEGT. The V gene lost 8 bases and the J gene lost 11 bases, with 24 bases spanning the gap. The DNA of the CDR3 is TGTGCCAGCGGGGCTTACGGGGCGAACACCTGTGAGCTGTTTTTT. It codes for CASGAYGANTCELFF.

Comment on this clone: A read error is possible here, since a much larger clone lies one base away. Other nucleotide sequences from this sample produce the same CDR3. The chain employs TRBV3-1 and TRBJ1-1, with 8 bases aligning to TRBD1. V was clipped by 4 bases and J by 2 bases; unmatched bases: 3. From germline, CDR1 is LGHDT and CDR2 YNNKEL (reference sequence). This CDR3 comprises 14 residues. The CDR3 protein is CASSRTGGNTEAFF. CDR3 DNA: TGTGCCAGCAGCCGAACAGGGGGAAACACTGAAGCTTTCTTT.

This clone was seen repeatedly, ten times or more. CDR3: CASSSGGAPGNTIYF. CDR3 coding DNA: TGTGCCAGCAGCAGTGGGGGGGCACCTGGAAACACCATATATTTT. The chain employs TRBV9 and TRBJ1-3, with a weak D call TRBD1 (6 bases). Trimming pared 4 bases from V and 2 bases from J, leaving 13 bases between. The germline CDR1 and CDR2 sequences are SGDLS and YYNGEE. This CDR3 is 15 amino acids long.

The chain couples TRBV20-1 to TRBJ1-1; D is undetermined. With 2 bases removed from V and 6 bases from J, the gap between germline ends came to 7 bases. The germline CDR1 and CDR2 sequences are DFQATT and SNEGSKA (reference sequence). This CDR3 is 11 amino acids long. CDR3 DNA: TGCAGTGCTAGATCTGCAGCTGAAGCTTTCTTT. Its translation: CSARSAAEAFF.

This clone was recorded many times. Since a much larger clone is just one base distant, this may be a read error. Other DNA sequences in the sample encode the same CDR3. The chain employs TRBV9 and TRBJ2-2; a possible D gene is TRBD1 (5 bases). The CDR3 sequence is 14 residues long. The germline CDR1 and CDR2 sequences are SGDLS and YYNGEE. V was cut by 2 bases and J by 5 bases, with 10 bases left in between. The CDR3 DNA reads as TGTGCCAGCAGCGTGGCCCCAGGGACCGGGGAGCTGTTTTTT. Translating gives CASSVAPGTGELFF. Filled out from reference TRBV9 and TRBJ2-2, the complete variable domain reads DSGVTQTPKHLITATGQRVTLRCSPRSGDLSVYWYQQSLDQGLQFLIQYYNGEERAKGNILERFSAQQFPDLHSELNLSSLELGDSALYFCASSVAPGTGELFFGEGSRLTVL.

The table lists this clone with many counts. The chain has TRBV3-1 and TRBJ2-2; 10 bases fit TRBD1. CDR3 length: 17 amino acids. Germline trimming cut 1 base from V and 5 bases from J; bases unmatched to any gene: 7. Germline lookup yields CDR1 LGHDT and CDR2 YNNKEL (reference sequence). The CDR3 bases are TGTGCCAGCAGCCAAGCCTCCGGACAGGGGGGGACCGGGGAGCTGTTTTTT. Translating gives CASSQASGQGGTGELFF. The complete variable domain, with remaining parts taken from reference TRBV3-1 and TRBJ2-2, reads DTAVSQTPKYLVTQMGNDKSIKCEQNLGHDTMYWYKQDSKKFLKIMFSYNNKELIINETVPNRFSPKSPDKAHLNLHINSLELGDSAVYFCASSQASGQGGTGELFFGEGSRLTVL.